One T cell receptor beta chain is described in this entry. There is no known antigen for this receptor. Per-base quality was not reported, and no clone a single base away is much larger than it. This sample stems from a study of Ad26.COV2.S vaccination and SARS-CoV-2 variants (dated by TCRdb to the early 2020s). Turning to the overall study: The specificity and breadth of SARS-CoV-2-reactive T cell receptors after Ad26.COV2.S vaccination were assessed by TCRbeta repertoire sequencing. A total of 32 samples were included in the TCR-sequenced set, comprising roughly 20 Ad26.COV2.S vaccine recipients, 5 placebo recipients and 8 SARS-CoV-2 convalescent individuals.

TCRbeta CDR3 regions were sequenced with the immunoSEQ Assay. After extraction, genomic DNA underwent amplification by bias-controlled multiplex PCR, followed by high-throughput sequencing. The authors' analysis ran thus. To quantify the absolute abundance of every unique TCRbeta CDR3 region, sequences were collapsed and filtered. T cell fraction was estimated by normalizing TCRbeta template counts to usable DNA, which was measured by amplifying reference genes present in all nucleated cells. Repertoire TCRs were annotated as SARS-CoV-2-specific by exact matching of V gene, CDR3 amino acid sequence and J gene to a known reactive TCR set. The reference SARS-CoV-2 TCR set was derived from MIRA and filtered for enrichment in COVID-19-positive ImmuneCODE repertoires, a step that removed public or cross-reactive TCRs. Using the MIRA antigens, annotated TCRs were further analysed by specific ORF or by position within an ORF. Breadth was defined as annotated unique rearrangements over total unique productive rearrangements; depth was the summed frequency of those rearrangements. Two-sided Wilcoxon rank-sum tests were applied when comparing TCR breadth between groups. As stored in TCRdb, this immuneACCESS dataset retains in-frame rearrangements with V and J assigned. A fraction of the clones does not appear; measured against another copy, unresolved V genes explain less than half of the discrepancy, and the remainder lacks a known reason. The V and J calls and clone size were taken over from that table, and D and trimming were inferred from the DNA. Recorded for this sample are approximately 340,000 clones; roughly nine tenths of them occurred a single time. The ten largest clones capture under 4% of the sample.

This specimen's time point label, interpreted: individuals recovered from natural SARS-CoV-2 infection. Taken from cysteine to phenylalanine, the CDR3 has 16 residues. Left in the record is the CDR3 DNA by itself, 48 bases read in frame from the first base. Per the germline V gene, MNHNS is the CDR1 and SASEGT is the CDR2. V loses 2 bases at its end and J loses 7 bases; junction bases beyond the gene matches: 14. What the research found in general, with its limitations: The authors noted that total T cell responses may have been underestimated by the TCR breadth and depth analyses. Spike-specific TCR breadth was higher in Ad26.COV2.S recipients than in placebo recipients (P = 0.0014). Substantial breadth of spike-specific CD8+ and CD4+ T cell responses was reported after vaccination. Comparable non-spike TCR breadth was observed between vaccine and placebo recipients, consistent with only spike being contained in the vaccine.

Sequences were derived from peripheral blood, sampled after recovery from COVID-19. The TCR comes from a human donor who had recovered from COVID-19. This chain is built from TRBV6-1 and TRBJ2-7; 7 middle bases align to TRBD2. At the DNA level, the sequence is TGTGCCAGCAGTGAACCAATTGGGGGGGGTTATGGGGAGCAGTACTTC. Translated, this is CASSEPIGGGYGEQYF.